This T cell receptor (beta chain) originates from a study of T cell responses to AZD1222 COVID-19 vaccine. As concerns this clone: No antigen is known for it.

Study-wide results and limits: None of the repertoires were sampled until the peak T cell response had passed. Spike-spanning, vaccine-associated CD4 TCRs were dominant at 160-218 and 743-854. Baseline serostatus was positive in only a handful of AZD1222 recipients. Epitopes outside B.1.351 and B.1.1.7 mutated regions reportedly drew nearly half of spike TCRs.

The CDR3 runs 15 residues. Germline V CDR1 and CDR2: ENHRY, SYGVKD. The junction had 6 bases not matched to a gene; V was cut back by 7 bases and J by 5 bases. The data were produced by immunoSEQ multiplex PCR, yet TCRdb's version contains in-frame clones alone and is incomplete. The data contain 85,000 to 110,000 clones, around nine tenths of them singletons. The TCR sequence derives from an adult in good health. Here the sequenced sample was peripheral blood, taken on day 0 of AZD1222 vaccination. J is TRBJ2-2 and V is TRBV10-3; TRBD2 agrees at 11 bases. CDR3 coding DNA: TGTGCCATCACCGCTCTAGCGGGAGGAACCGGGGAGCTGTTTTTT. Protein: CAITALAGGTGELFF.